This is a list of T cell receptor beta chains from one sample in a study of shared clonotypes between healthy human individuals. The data were produced by immunoSEQ multiplex PCR, yet TCRdb's version contains in-frame clones alone and is incomplete. Of some 1 million clones detected, about 76% appear once; the ten largest clones hold about 1.5%. The sample comprised memory CD4+ T cells sorted from blood. These receptors originate from a man younger than 30 in good health. Both conserved end residues are part of each CDR3. A D gene is named only where the DNA matches it firmly. Expanded clones get a size class; other rows say once, few or many, or leave the size out.

-,TRBJ2-1,few,TRBV9,TGTGCCAGCGCCCCTAGTTATCGTGCTGAGCAGTTCTTC,CASAPSYRAEQFF
-,TRBJ2-5,-,TRBV6-6,TGTGCCAGCAGTTACTCGATGGCAGAAGAGACCCAGTACTTC,CASSYSMAEETQYF
TRBD2,TRBJ2-7,-,TRBV7-2,TGTGCCAGCACTGTGCCGGGACTAGCCTACGAGCAGTACTTC,CASTVPGLAYEQYF
TRBD1,TRBJ1-4,-,TRBV2,TGTGCCAGCAGAGGGATAATGGGACAGCCTTACGGTGAAAAACTGTTTTTT,CASRGIMGQPYGEKLFF
-,TRBJ1-1,-,TRBV27,TGTGCCAGCAGTTTTCTTGAGGGAACTGAAGCTTTCTTT,CASSFLEGTEAFF
-,TRBJ1-1,-,TRBV5-5,TGTGCCAGCAGCTTGGCCAAGGGGTTCGGGGACACTGAAGCTTTCTTT,CASSLAKGFGDTEAFF
-,TRBJ2-2,-,TRBV6-5,TGTGCCAGCAGTAGGACGGGAGCCCGGGGGCTGTTTTTT,CASSRTGARGLFF
-,TRBJ2-1,-,TRBV2,TGTGCCAGCAGTGTGGCGAGGGACGGCCGCAAGCTCTTC,CASSVARDGRKLF
-,TRBJ1-5,-,TRBV30,TGTGCCTGGAGTGTACAGGGATGGACTCAGCCCCAGCATTTT,CAWSVQGWTQPQHF
-,TRBJ1-1,few,TRBV2,TGTGCCAGCAGTGTCCAGGGCGGGTCCGAAGCTTTCTTT,CASSVQGGSEAFF
TRBD2,TRBJ2-1,-,TRBV9,TGTGCCAGCAGCGCTAGGACAGCCTCCATCAATCTACTAGCGGTGGCGGAGCAGTTCTTC,CASSARTASINLLAVAEQFF
-,TRBJ1-3,-,TRBV19,TGTGCCAGTAGTTCAAACTCTGGAAACACCATATATTTT,CASSSNSGNTIYF
-,TRBJ2-7,few,TRBV9,TGTGCCAGCAGCGTAGACGGGTCGTCTACGGGCGAGCAGTACTTC,CASSVDGSSTGEQYF
-,TRBJ1-3,-,TRBV4-2,TGTGCCAGCAGCTTGGCCGGCGACAGCTCTGGAAACACCATATATTTT,CASSLAGDSSGNTIYF
TRBD1,TRBJ1-1,few,TRBV4-1,TGCGCCAGCAGCCAAGATTACTTGGTGTACGGGACAGTCAACACTGAAGCTTTCTTT,CASSQDYLVYGTVNTEAFF
-,TRBJ1-1,-,TRBV28,TGTGCCAGCAGTTCGTTCATGAACACTGAAGCTTTCTTT,CASSSFMNTEAFF